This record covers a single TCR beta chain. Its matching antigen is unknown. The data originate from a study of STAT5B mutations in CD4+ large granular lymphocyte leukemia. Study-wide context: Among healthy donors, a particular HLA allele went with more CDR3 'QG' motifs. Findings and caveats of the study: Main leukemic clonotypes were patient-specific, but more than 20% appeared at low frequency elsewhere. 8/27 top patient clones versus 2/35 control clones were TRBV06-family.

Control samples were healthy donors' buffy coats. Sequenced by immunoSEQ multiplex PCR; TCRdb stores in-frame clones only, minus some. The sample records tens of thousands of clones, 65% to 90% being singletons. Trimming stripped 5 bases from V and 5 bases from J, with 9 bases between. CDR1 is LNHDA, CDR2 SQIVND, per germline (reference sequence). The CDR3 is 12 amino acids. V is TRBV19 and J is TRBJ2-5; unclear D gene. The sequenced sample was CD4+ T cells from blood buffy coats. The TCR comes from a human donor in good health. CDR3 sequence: CASSEAGETQYF. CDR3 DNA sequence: TGTGCCAGTAGTGAGGCTGGTGAGACCCAGTACTTC. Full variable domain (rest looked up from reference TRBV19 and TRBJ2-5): DGGITQSPKYLFRKEGQNVTLSCEQNLNHDAMYWYRQDPGQGLRLIYYSQIVNDFQKGDIAEGYSVSREKKESFPLTVTSAQKNPTAFYLCASSEAGETQYFGPGTRLLVL.